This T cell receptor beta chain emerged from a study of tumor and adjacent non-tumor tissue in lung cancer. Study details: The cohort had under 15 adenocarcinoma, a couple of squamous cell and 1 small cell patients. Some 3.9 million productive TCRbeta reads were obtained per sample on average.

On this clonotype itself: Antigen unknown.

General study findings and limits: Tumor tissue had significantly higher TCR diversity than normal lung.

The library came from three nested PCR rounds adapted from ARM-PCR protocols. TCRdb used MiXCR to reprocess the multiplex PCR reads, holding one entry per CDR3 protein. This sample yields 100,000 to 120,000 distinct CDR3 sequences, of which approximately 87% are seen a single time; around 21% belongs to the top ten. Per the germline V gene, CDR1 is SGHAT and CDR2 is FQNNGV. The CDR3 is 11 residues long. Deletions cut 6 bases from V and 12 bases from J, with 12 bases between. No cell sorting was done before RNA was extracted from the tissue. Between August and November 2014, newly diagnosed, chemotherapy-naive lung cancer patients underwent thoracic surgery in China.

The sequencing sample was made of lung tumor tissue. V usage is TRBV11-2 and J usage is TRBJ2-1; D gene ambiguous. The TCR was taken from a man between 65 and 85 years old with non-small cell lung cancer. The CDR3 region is CASRFGEVQFF. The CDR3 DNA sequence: TGTGCCAGCAGATTTGGAGAGGTGCAGTTCTTC.